The present T cell receptor (beta chain) was sequenced within a study of T cell responses to AZD1222 COVID-19 vaccine. The germline CDR1 and CDR2 sequences are SGDLS and YYNGEE. This CDR3 is built from 15 residues. Trimming took 0 bases from V and 4 from J, leaving 14 bases between them. TCRdb keeps only in-frame clones here, not all; method: immunoSEQ multiplex PCR. The sample has approximately 180,000 clones; about nine tenths are singletons. This clone was seen a single time. The sequenced sample was peripheral blood, obtained on day 0 of AZD1222 vaccination. The sequence derives from an adult in good health. The chain joins TRBV9 to TRBJ2-7, with D tentatively TRBD1 (6 bases). CDR3 loop: CASSVAGGAGYEQYF. The DNA of the CDR3 is TGTGCCAGCAGCGTAGCTGGGGGCGCCGGGTACGAGCAGTACTTC.